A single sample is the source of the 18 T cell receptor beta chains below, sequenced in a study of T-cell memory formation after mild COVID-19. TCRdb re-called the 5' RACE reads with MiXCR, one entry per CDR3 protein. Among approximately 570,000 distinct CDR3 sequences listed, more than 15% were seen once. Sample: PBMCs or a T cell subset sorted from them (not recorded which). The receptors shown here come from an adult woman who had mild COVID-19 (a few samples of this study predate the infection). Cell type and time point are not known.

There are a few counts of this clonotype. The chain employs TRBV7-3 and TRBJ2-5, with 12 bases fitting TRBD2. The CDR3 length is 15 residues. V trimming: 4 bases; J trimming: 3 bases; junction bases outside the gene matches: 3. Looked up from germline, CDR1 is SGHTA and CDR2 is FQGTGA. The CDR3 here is CASSSRTSGKETQYF. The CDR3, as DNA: TGTGCCAGCAGCTCACGGACTAGCGGGAAAGAGACCCAGTACTTC.

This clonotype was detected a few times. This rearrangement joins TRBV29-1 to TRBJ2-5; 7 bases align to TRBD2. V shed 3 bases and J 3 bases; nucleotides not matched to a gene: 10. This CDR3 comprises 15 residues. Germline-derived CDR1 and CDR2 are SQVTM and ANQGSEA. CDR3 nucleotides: TGCAGCGTTGATAAGCGGGGCGGGGTTAAAGAGACCCAGTACTTC. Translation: CSVDKRGGVKETQYF.

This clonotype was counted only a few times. CDR3 DNA: TGTGCCAGCAGCTCCCGACAGGGTAAAGAGACCCAGTACTTC. Encoded protein: CASSSRQGKETQYF. The J gene is TRBJ2-5, the V gene TRBV7-9, with 7 nucleotides matching TRBD1. Germline lookup yields CDR1 SEHNR and CDR2 FQNEAQ (reference sequence). CDR3 size: 14 residues. Losses at the gene ends were 4 bases for V and 3 bases for J; bases not matched to a gene: 5.

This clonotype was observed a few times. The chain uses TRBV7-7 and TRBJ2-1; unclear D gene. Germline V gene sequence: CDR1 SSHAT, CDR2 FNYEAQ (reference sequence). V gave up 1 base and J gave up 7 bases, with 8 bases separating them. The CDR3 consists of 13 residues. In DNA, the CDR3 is TGTGCCAGCAGCTTAGGGACGACAAATGAGCAGTTCTTC. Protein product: CASSLGTTNEQFF.

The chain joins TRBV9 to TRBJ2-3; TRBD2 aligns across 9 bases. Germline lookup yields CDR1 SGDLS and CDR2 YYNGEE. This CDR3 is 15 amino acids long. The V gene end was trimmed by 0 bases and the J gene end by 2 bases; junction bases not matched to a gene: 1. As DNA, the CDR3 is TGTGCCAGCAGCGTAGGCGGGAGGGCCACAGATACGCAGTATTTT. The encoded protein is CASSVGGRATDTQYF.

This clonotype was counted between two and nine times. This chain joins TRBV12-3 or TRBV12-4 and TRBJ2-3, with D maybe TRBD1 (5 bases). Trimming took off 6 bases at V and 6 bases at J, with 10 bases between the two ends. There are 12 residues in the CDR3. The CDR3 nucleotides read TGTGCCAGCAGCCAACAGGTCGATACGCAGTATTTT. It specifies CASSQQVDTQYF.

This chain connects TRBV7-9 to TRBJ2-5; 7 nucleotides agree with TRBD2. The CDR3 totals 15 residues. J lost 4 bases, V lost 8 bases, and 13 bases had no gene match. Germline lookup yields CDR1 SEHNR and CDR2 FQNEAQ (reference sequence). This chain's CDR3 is CASSRWDGRRETQYF. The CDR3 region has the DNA TGTGCCAGCTCCCGATGGGACGGGAGGCGAGAGACCCAGTACTTC. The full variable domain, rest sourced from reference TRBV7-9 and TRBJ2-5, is DTGVSQNPRHKITKRGQNVTFRCDPISEHNRLYWYRQTLGQGPEFLTYFQNEAQLEKSRLLSDRFSAERPKGSFSTLEIQRTEQGDSAMYLCASSRWDGRRETQYFGPGTRLLVL.

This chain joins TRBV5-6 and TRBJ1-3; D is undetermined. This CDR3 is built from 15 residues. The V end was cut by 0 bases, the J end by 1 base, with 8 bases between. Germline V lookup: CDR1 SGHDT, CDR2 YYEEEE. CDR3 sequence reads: CASSLVGRSGNTIYF. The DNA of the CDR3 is TGTGCCAGCAGCTTGGTGGGGAGGTCTGGAAACACCATATATTTT.

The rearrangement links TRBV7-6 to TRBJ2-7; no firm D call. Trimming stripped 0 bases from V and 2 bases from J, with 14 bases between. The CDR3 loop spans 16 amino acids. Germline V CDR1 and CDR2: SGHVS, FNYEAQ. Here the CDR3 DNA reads TGTGCCAGCAGCTTAGCGCCGACAAGATTAACCTACGAGCAGTACTTC. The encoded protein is CASSLAPTRLTYEQYF.

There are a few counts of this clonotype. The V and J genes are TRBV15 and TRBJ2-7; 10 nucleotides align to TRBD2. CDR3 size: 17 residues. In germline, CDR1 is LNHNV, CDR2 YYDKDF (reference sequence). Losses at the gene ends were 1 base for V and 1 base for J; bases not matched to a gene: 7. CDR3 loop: CATSRVPSGRGSYEQYF. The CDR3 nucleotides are TGTGCCACCAGCAGAGTTCCTAGCGGGAGAGGTTCCTACGAGCAGTACTTC.

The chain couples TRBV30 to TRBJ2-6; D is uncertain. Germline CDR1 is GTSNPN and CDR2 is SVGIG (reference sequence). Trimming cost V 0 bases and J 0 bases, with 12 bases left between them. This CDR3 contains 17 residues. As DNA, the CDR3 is TGTGCCTGGAGTGTACGGGCCCGTGTCTCTGGGGCCAACGTCCTGACTTTC. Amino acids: CAWSVRARVSGANVLTF. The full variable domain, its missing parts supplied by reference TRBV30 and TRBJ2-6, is SQTIHQWPATLVQPVGSPLSLECTVEGTSNPNLYWYRQAAGRGLQLLFYSVGIGQISSEVPQNLSASRPQDRQFILSSKKLLLSDSGFYLCAWSVRARVSGANVLTFGAGSRLTVL.

The CDR3 here is CASSQLAGGQGETQYF. CDR3 nucleotide sequence: TGCGCCAGCAGCCAACTAGCGGGAGGACAAGGGGAGACCCAGTACTTC. The chain employs TRBV4-3 and TRBJ2-5; 11 bases fit TRBD2. Germline V gene lookup returns CDR1 LGHNA and CDR2 YSLEER. The CDR3 has 16 amino acids. Germline trimming cut 2 bases from V and 5 bases from J; bases unmatched to any gene: 7.

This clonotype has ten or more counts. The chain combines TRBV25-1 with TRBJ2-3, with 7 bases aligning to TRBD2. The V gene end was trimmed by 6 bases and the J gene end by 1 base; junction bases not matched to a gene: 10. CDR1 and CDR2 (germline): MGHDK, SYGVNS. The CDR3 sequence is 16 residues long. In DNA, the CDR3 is TGTGCCAGCAGCCCGACTAGCCTAGGGGGCACAGATACGCAGTATTTT. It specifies CASSPTSLGGTDTQYF. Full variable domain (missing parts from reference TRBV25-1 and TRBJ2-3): EADIYQTPRYLVIGTGKKITLECSQTMGHDKMYWYQQDPGMELHLIHYSYGVNSTEKGDLSSESTVSRIRTEHFPLTLESARPSHTSQYLCASSPTSLGGTDTQYFGPGTRLTVL.

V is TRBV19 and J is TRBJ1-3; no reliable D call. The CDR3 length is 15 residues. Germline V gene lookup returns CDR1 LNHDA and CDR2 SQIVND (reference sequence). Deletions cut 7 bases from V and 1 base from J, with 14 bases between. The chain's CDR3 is CASNRGGVSGNTIYF. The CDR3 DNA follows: TGTGCCAGTAATCGCGGCGGGGTTTCTGGAAACACCATATATTTT. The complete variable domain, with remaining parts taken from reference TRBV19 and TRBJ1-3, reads DGGITQSPKYLFRKEGQNVTLSCEQNLNHDAMYWYRQDPGQGLRLIYYSQIVNDFQKGDIAEGYSVSREKKESFPLTVTSAQKNPTAFYLCASNRGGVSGNTIYFGEGSWLTVV.

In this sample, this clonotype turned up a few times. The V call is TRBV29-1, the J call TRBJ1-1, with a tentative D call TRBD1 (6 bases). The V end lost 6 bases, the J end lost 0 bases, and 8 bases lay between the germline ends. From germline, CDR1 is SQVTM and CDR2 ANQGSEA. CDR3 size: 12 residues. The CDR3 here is CSVRTVNTEAFF. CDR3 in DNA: TGCAGCGTGAGGACAGTGAACACTGAAGCTTTCTTT. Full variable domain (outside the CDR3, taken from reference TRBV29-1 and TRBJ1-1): SAVISQKPSRDICQRGTSLTIQCQVDSQVTMMFWYRQQPGQSLTLIATANQGSEATYESGFVIDKFPISRPNLTFSTLTVSNMSPEDSSIYLCSVRTVNTEAFFGQGTRLTVV.

CDR3 DNA: TGTGCCAGCAGCTCTAGGCGGGGGCAGACCCAGTACTTC. Residues: CASSSRRGQTQYF. This chain joins TRBV7-2 and TRBJ2-5, with D possibly being TRBD2 (7 bases). Germline CDR1 and CDR2: SGHTA and FQGNSA. This CDR3 comprises 13 residues. Between the trimmed V and J ends, which lost 4 bases and 6 bases, there was a span of 12 bases.

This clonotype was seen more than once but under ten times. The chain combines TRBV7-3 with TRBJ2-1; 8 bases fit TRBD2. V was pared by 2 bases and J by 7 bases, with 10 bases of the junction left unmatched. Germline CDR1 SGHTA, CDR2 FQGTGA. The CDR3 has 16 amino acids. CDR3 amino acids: CASSLRPAGGFNEQFF. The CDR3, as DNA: TGTGCCAGCAGCTTACGGCCGGCGGGAGGATTTAATGAGCAGTTCTTC.

CDR3 nucleotides: TGCAGTGCTAGAGATAGGGCGGGCGCCCTACTCTATGGCTACACCTTC. Protein product: CSARDRAGALLYGYTF. The rearrangement links TRBV20-1 to TRBJ1-2; D remains ambiguous. CDR1 is DFQATT and CDR2 is SNEGSKA in the germline V gene (reference sequence). V was shortened by 0 bases and J by 4 bases, with 18 bases between the two germline ends. The CDR3 is 16 amino acids.